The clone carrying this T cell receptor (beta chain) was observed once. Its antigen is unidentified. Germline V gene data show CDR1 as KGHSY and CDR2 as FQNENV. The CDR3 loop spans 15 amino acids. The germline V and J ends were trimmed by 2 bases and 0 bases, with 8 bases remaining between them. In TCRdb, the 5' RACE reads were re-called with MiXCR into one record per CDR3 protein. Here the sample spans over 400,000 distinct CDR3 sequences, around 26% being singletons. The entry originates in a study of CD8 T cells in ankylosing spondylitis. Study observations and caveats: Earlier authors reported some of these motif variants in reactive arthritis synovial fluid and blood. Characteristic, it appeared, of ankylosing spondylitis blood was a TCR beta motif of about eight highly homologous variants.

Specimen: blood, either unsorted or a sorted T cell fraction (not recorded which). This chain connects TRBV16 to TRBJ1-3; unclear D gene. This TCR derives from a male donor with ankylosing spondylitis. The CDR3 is CASSQSQPSGNTIYF. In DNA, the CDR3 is TGTGCCAGCAGCCAAAGTCAGCCCTCTGGAAACACCATATATTTT.